This is a list of T cell receptor beta chains from one sample in a study of T cell repertoires in cytomegalovirus infection. From the reads, TCRdb called clonotypes with MiXCR, one entry per CDR3 protein. Among roughly 45,000 distinct CDR3 sequences listed, more than 20% were seen once. These receptors' targets are unknown. Sequences were obtained from PBMCs, sequenced either directly or after in vitro stimulation (not recorded which). The receptors originated from a human donor in good health (CMV status not recorded). Some clones in this sample may be carry-over from other donors' samples. The CDR3 runs from the conserved cysteine through the conserved F or W. The D gene is left open where the match is weak. Some rows mark clone size as missing; the rest say once, few, many or name a class of expanded clone.

many	TRBV29-1	14	.	TRBJ1-2	CSVYSSGQAYGYTF
many	TRBV18	13	.	TRBJ1-5	CASSPSGDQPQHF
many	TRBV7-2	15	TRBD2	TRBJ2-1	CASSFWGRAHNEQFF
many	TRBV7-3	13	.	TRBJ1-1	CASSSDSNTEAFF
few	TRBV19	12	.	TRBJ2-3	CASSIRADTQYF
few	TRBV20-1	16	TRBD2	TRBJ2-3	CSARDLGGRWPDTQYF
few	TRBV20-1	12	.	TRBJ1-2	CSARAWGDGYTF
many	TRBV7-6	12	.	TRBJ2-7	CASSVQSYEQYF
once	TRBV6-6	15	.	TRBJ1-4	CASSYVRGPNEKLFF
.	TRBV19	13	.	TRBJ2-3	CASTLRNTDTQYF
few	TRBV19	13	.	TRBJ2-1	CASSLTVTNEQFF
many	TRBV7-2	12	.	TRBJ2-5	CASSPTSETQYF
few	TRBV30	14	.	TRBJ2-1	CAWSADRPPNEQFF
.	TRBV5-1	12	.	TRBJ2-1	CASRSQGNEQFF
medium-sized	TRBV11-2	18	.	TRBJ1-1	CASSPGDARSGLNTEAFF
.	TRBV6-5	16	TRBD2	TRBJ2-7	CASTERGGRGTYEQYF
.	TRBV5-4	14	.	TRBJ1-2	CASSLEAGVQGYTF
many	TRBV7-8	14	.	TRBJ2-5	CASSLSQRQETQYF
.	TRBV19	16	.	TRBJ2-1	CASSTPLAEGYNEQFF
.	TRBV3-1	13	.	TRBJ2-5	CASSQSYQETQYF
many	TRBV12-3/TRBV12-4	18	TRBD2	TRBJ2-3	CASSLTSGGGPSTDTQYF
many	TRBV2	14	.	TRBJ2-2	CASIGQTYTGELFF
.	TRBV20-1	15	.	TRBJ2-7	CSARDGQSVGYEQYF
.	TRBV11-2	12	.	TRBJ2-2	CASSRNGGELFF
.	TRBV18	17	TRBD1	TRBJ2-6	CASSPRTGNSGANVLTF
.	TRBV4-1	16	TRBD1	TRBJ2-1	CASSQGTGDTYNEQFF
.	TRBV19	15	.	TRBJ2-5	CASMTIGGQEETQYF
few	TRBV5-6	17	TRBD2	TRBJ2-1	CASSPGTSGAYYNEQFF
few	TRBV6-1	14	.	TRBJ2-5	CASSPLVGGETQYF
few	TRBV7-6	14	TRBD1	TRBJ2-7	CASSARTGAYEQYF
few	TRBV15	14	.	TRBJ2-7	CATRVRPGTVEQYF
.	TRBV7-8	14	.	TRBJ2-2	CASSHPRGAGELFF
.	TRBV11-2	14	.	TRBJ2-3	CASSLARSTDTQYF
many	TRBV7-2	14	.	TRBJ1-1	CASSLVMRSALAFF
many	TRBV18	19	.	TRBJ1-5	CASSKRGPQTTASNQPQHF
.	TRBV5-1	16	.	TRBJ1-2	CASSLDGSGLFYGYTF
many	TRBV7-6	16	.	TRBJ1-1	CASSSNPQGAVTEAFF
.	TRBV7-2	15	TRBD1	TRBJ2-5	CASSLAGTGEETQYF
.	TRBV5-1	12	TRBD1	TRBJ1-2	CASSEGASGYTF
many	TRBV12-3/TRBV12-4	15	.	TRBJ2-1	CASRPGPNSYNEQFF
.	TRBV4-3	14	.	TRBJ1-3	CASSQKYSGNTIYF
few	TRBV2	14	.	TRBJ1-1	CASSVTVMNTEAFF
once	TRBV20-1	19	TRBD2	TRBJ2-1	CSAENTGWALAGTLNEQFF
.	TRBV7-6	15	.	TRBJ2-5	CASSSPVEAQETQYF
.	TRBV7-4	16	TRBD2	TRBJ2-1	CAIGLAGEKGHNEQFF
many	TRBV20-1	16	TRBD2	TRBJ2-1	CSATGSLAGGYNEQFF